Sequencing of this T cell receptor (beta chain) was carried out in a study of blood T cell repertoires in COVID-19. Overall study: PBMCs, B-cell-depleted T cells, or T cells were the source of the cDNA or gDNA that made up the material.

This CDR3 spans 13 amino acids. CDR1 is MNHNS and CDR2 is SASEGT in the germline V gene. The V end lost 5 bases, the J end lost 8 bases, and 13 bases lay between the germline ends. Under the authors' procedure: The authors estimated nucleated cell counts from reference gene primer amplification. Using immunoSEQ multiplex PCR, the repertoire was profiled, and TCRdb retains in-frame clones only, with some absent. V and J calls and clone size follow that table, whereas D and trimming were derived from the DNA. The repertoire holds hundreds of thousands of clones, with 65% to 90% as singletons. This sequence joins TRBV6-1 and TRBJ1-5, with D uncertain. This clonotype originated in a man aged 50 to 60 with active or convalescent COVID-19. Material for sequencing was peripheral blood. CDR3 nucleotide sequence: TGTGCCAGCAGTCCGGCAGGTATGGAGCCCCAGCATTTT. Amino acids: CASSPAGMEPQHF.